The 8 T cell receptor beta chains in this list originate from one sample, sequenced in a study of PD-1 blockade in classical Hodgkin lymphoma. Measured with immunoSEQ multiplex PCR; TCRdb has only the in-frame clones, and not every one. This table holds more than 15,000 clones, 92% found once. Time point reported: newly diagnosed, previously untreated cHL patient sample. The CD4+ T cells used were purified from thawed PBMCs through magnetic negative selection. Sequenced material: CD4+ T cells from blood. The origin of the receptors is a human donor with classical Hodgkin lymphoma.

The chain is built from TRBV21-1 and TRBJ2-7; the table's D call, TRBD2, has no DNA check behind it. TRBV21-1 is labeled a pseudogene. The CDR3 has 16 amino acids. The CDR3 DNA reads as TGTGCCAGCAGCAAAGAAGCGAACCCGGGTTGGTACGAGCAGTACTTC. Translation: CASSKEANPGWYEQYF.

CDR3 loop: CSVVVDRGYEQYF. The CDR3 DNA reads as TGCAGCGTTGTAGTGGACAGGGGGTACGAGCAGTACTTC. V is TRBV29-1 and J is TRBJ2-7, with 10 bases aligning to TRBD1. The germline gives CDR1 SQVTM, CDR2 ANQGSEA. Trimming removed 4 bases from V and 4 bases from J; junction bases left unmatched: 4. CDR3 size: 13 residues.

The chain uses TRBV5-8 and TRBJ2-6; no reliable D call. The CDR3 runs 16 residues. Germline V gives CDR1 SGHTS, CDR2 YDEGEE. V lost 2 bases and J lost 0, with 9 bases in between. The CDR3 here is CASSFSELSGANVLTF. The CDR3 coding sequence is TGTGCCAGCAGCTTTTCGGAGCTCTCTGGGGCCAACGTCCTGACTTTC.

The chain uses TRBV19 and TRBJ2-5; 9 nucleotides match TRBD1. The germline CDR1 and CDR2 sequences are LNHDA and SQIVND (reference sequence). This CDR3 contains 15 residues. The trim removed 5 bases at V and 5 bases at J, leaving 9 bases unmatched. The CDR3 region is CASSFLPGTGETQYF. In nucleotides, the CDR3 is TGTGCCAGTAGTTTCCTTCCGGGGACAGGGGAGACCCAGTACTTC.

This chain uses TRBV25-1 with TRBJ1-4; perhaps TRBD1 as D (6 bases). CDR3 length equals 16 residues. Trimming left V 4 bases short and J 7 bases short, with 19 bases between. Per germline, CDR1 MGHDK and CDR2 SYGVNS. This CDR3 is CASSAIGPGAGEKLFF. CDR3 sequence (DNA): TGTGCCAGCAGTGCTATCGGGCCAGGGGCGGGTGAAAAACTGTTTTTT.

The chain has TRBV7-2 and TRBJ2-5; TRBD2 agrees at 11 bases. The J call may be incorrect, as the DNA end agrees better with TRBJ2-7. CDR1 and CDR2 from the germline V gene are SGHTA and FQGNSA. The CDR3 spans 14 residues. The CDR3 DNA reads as TGTGCCAGCAGCTTTGGGACTAGCGGCTACGAGCAGTACTTC. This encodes CASSFGTSGYEQYF.

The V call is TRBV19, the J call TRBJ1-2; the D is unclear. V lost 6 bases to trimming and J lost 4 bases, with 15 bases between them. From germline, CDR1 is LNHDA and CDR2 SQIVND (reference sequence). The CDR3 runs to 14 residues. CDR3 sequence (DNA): TGTGCCAGTAGCCCCCACGGGTCACTCTATGGCTACACCTTC. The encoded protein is CASSPHGSLYGYTF.

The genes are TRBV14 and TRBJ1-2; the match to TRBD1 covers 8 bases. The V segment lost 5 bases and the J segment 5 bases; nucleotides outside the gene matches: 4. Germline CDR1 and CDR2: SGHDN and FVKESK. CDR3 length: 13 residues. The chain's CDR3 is CASSWDRNYGYTF. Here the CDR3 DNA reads TGTGCCAGCAGCTGGGACAGGAATTATGGCTACACCTTC.